This TCR beta chain was found in a study of T cell responses to AZD1222 COVID-19 vaccine. Points from the study as a whole: Clonal diversity may have been underestimated, and the donors were mostly white British, with more females than males.

The method was immunoSEQ multiplex PCR; TCRdb's version includes in-frame clones alone and lacks a portion of them. This sample has about 130,000 clones, with roughly 92% found just once. For this clone: Its antigen is currently unknown.

Trimming cost V 0 bases and J 2 bases, with 6 bases left between them. This CDR3 is built from 14 residues. Germline V CDR1 and CDR2: MGHRA, YSYEKL. The clonotype originates from an adult who received the AZD1222 COVID-19 vaccine. This rearrangement joins TRBV4-1 to TRBJ2-3, with D unclear. The sample was peripheral blood, taken 28 days after the second AZD1222 dose. The CDR3 region is CASSQDIITDTQYF. CDR3 DNA: TGCGCCAGCAGCCAAGATATTATCACAGATACGCAGTATTTT.